What follows are 18 T cell receptor beta chains derived from one specimen sequenced in a study of cytomegalovirus exposure and HLA in healthy donors. 13 Jbeta primers and 60 Vbeta primers were used for the PCR. Using immunoSEQ multiplex PCR, the repertoire was profiled, and TCRdb retains in-frame clones only, with some absent. The sample holds 150,000 to 250,000 clones; 75% to 85% are singletons and the top ten take 2% to 2.5%. Specimen: PBMCs. These receptors were taken from a woman between 45 and 60 years old in good health and CMV-seronegative.

A few counts support this clone. J is TRBJ1-6 and V is TRBV2; D remains ambiguous. The V gene's germline CDR1 is SNHLY and CDR2 FYNNEI. The CDR3 is 12 residues long. Trimming cost V 4 bases and J 7 bases, with 5 bases left between them. The CDR3 here is CASSVLNSPLHF. Written as DNA, the CDR3 is TGTGCCAGCAGTGTCTTGAATTCACCCCTCCACTTT.

This clone was observed a single time. This rearrangement joins TRBV28 to TRBJ1-2; 10 bases agree with TRBD1. CDR3 length: 17 residues. CDR1 and CDR2 (germline): MDHEN, SYDVKM. Trimming removed 4 bases from V and 4 bases from J; junction bases left unmatched: 12. Written as DNA, the CDR3 is TGTGCCAGCAGTTGGTCCGGGACAGGGGAGTTCGGCTATGGCTACACCTTC. This translates into CASSWSGTGEFGYGYTF.

This chain joins TRBV7-9 and TRBJ2-1, with D possibly TRBD2 on 6 matching bases. CDR3 length equals 15 residues. Per the germline V gene, CDR1 is SEHNR and CDR2 is FQNEAQ (reference sequence). V lost 1 base and J 2 bases, leaving 9 bases between the germline ends. The CDR3 protein is CASSLEGGTYNEQFF. The CDR3 DNA is TGTGCCAGCAGCTTAGAGGGCGGGACCTACAATGAGCAGTTCTTC.

About this clone: The germline gene is not matched at one end of the junction; a read error may be the cause. The CDR3 protein is CASSIGGSSDPRAF. The CDR3 region has the DNA TGTGCCAGTAGTATCGGTGGTAGTTCTGATCCGCGGGCCTTC. The chain links TRBV19 to TRBJ2-7, with D possibly matching TRBD2 (5 bases). This CDR3 comprises 14 residues. In germline, CDR1 is LNHDA, CDR2 SQIVND (reference sequence).

This clone was observed once. The chain is built from TRBV7-9 and TRBJ2-5, with D possibly matching TRBD1 (5 bases). The assigned J gene may be wrong: the sequence end matches TRBJ2-7 better. Germline V gene sequence: CDR1 SEHNR, CDR2 FQNEAQ (reference sequence). The CDR3 length is 12 residues. For the CDR3, the DNA is TGTGCCAGCAGAGGGGAAACTTACGAGCAGTACTTC. This encodes CASRGETYEQYF.

The rearrangement links TRBV19 to TRBJ1-1; D possibly corresponds to TRBD1 (6 bases). V dropped 5 bases and J dropped 1 base, with 11 bases sitting between them. CDR3 length equals 14 residues. From germline, CDR1 is LNHDA and CDR2 SQIVND (reference sequence). CDR3 amino acids: CASSQDRWNTEAFF. The CDR3 region has the DNA TGTGCCAGTAGTCAGGACAGATGGAACACTGAAGCTTTCTTT.

The chain joins TRBV5-1 to TRBJ2-7; possible D gene TRBD2, 6 bases. Trimming left V 4 bases short and J 6 bases short, with 26 bases between. From germline, CDR1 is SGHRS and CDR2 YFSETQ. This CDR3 is built from 17 residues. CDR3 nucleotide sequence: TGCGCCAGCAGCCAACCGGGGGTAGGGTCCCCGACCGCCGAGCAGTACTTC. Its protein is CASSQPGVGSPTAEQYF.

The chain carries TRBV28 and TRBJ1-1; possibly TRBD1 for D (6 bases). Trimming took off 4 bases at V and 1 base at J, with 16 bases between the two ends. The CDR3 totals 16 residues. Looked up from germline, CDR1 is MDHEN and CDR2 is SYDVKM. The CDR3 nucleotides read TGTGCCAGCAGTTCCGAGTGGACAGTGACGAACACTGAAGCTTTCTTT. Its translation: CASSSEWTVTNTEAFF.

This clone is a singleton in its sample. The chain is built from TRBV28 and TRBJ2-7, with TRBD1 matching 7 bases. The CDR3 length is 13 residues. CDR1 MDHEN and CDR2 SYDVKM come from the germline V gene. J lost 7 bases, V lost 6 bases, and 9 bases had no gene match. The DNA for the CDR3 is TGTGCCAGCAGCGACGACAGGGTGGGGGAGCAGTACTTC. This codes for CASSDDRVGEQYF.

The rearrangement uses TRBV27 and TRBJ2-1; 9 bases line up with TRBD2. This CDR3 is built from 15 residues. Trimming took 5 bases from V and 7 from J; bases not matched to a gene: 9. Germline lookup yields CDR1 MNHEY and CDR2 SMNVEV (reference sequence). This CDR3 reads CASSPREGVNNEQFF. The CDR3 bases are TGTGCCAGCAGTCCGCGGGAGGGGGTTAATAATGAGCAGTTCTTC.

Details on this clone: The same CDR3 can be traced to other DNA sequences in this sample. The chain carries TRBV5-1 and TRBJ2-3; D remains unclear. In germline, CDR1 is SGHRS, CDR2 YFSETQ. The length of the CDR3 is 12 residues. Deletions cut 3 bases from V and 0 bases from J, with 2 bases between. The DNA of the CDR3 is TGCGCCAGCAGCTCGAGCACAGATACGCAGTATTTT. Translated: CASSSSTDTQYF.

This chain joins TRBV30 and TRBJ1-5; D is ambiguous. The V gene's germline CDR1 is GTSNPN and CDR2 SVGIG (reference sequence). V was trimmed by 3 bases and J by 1 base, leaving 7 bases between them. This CDR3 comprises 13 residues. The CDR3 here is CAWSSGSNQPQHF. For the CDR3, the DNA is TGTGCCTGGAGCTCCGGGAGCAATCAGCCCCAGCATTTT.

The V gene is TRBV30, the J gene TRBJ2-7; D gene uncertain. CDR3 length: 14 amino acids. Germline CDR1 and CDR2: GTSNPN and SVGIG (reference sequence). V lost 0 bases, J lost 6 bases, and 15 bases lay in between. The CDR3 spells CAWSVPGEMIEQYF. The CDR3 DNA reads TGTGCCTGGAGTGTACCAGGCGAGATGATCGAGCAGTACTTC.

V gene TRBV9 combines with J gene TRBJ2-1; D perhaps matches TRBD2 (5 bases). Germline assignment: CDR1 SGDLS and CDR2 YYNGEE. The germline V and J ends were trimmed by 5 bases and 0 bases, with 6 bases remaining between them. CDR3 length: 13 residues. CDR3 sequence (DNA): TGTGCCAGCAGGGGGAGCTCCTACAATGAGCAGTTCTTC. Translating it yields CASRGSSYNEQFF.

The chain employs TRBV7-9 and TRBJ2-5; tentatively, D is TRBD2 (5 bases). CDR3 size: 15 residues. V gave up 5 bases and J gave up 6 bases, with 19 bases separating them. Germline CDR1 is SEHNR and CDR2 is FQNEAQ (reference sequence). This CDR3 reads CASSRPEAVQKTQYF. In nucleotides, the CDR3 is TGTGCCAGCAGCCGACCCGAAGCGGTCCAGAAGACCCAGTACTTC.

DNA of the CDR3: TGTGCCAGCAGCTTTCCGGGACAGGGGGCTGAAAAACTGTTTTTT. Translation: CASSFPGQGAEKLFF. The V call is TRBV7-9, the J call TRBJ1-4, with 12 bases matching TRBD1. V lost 3 bases, J lost 7 bases, and 3 bases stayed unmatched. This CDR3 is built from 15 residues. In germline, CDR1 is SEHNR, CDR2 FQNEAQ (reference sequence).

This clone was counted only a few times. The rearrangement links TRBV30 to TRBJ1-1, with a possible D match to TRBD1 (5 bases). V lost 4 bases and J lost 3, with 18 bases in between. The CDR3 length is 15 residues. Germline assignment: CDR1 GTSNPN and CDR2 SVGIG (reference sequence). CDR3 residues: CAWTRETRGDTEAFF. DNA of the CDR3: TGTGCCTGGACGCGGGAGACCCGAGGGGACACTGAAGCTTTCTTT.

The chain employs TRBV14 and TRBJ2-3, with 10 bases fitting TRBD2. This CDR3 comprises 15 residues. Germline V gives CDR1 SGHDN, CDR2 FVKESK. Trimming took 4 bases from V and 4 from J; bases not matched to a gene: 5. CDR3 loop: CASSPGTSASDTQYF. Here the CDR3 DNA reads TGTGCCAGCAGCCCCGGGACTAGCGCTTCAGATACGCAGTATTTT.